Shown below are 11 T cell receptor beta chains from a single sample sequenced in a study of OX40 agonist ivuxolimab in advanced cancers. The protocol was immunoSEQ multiplex PCR, while the TCRdb copy is restricted to in-frame clones and leaves out a portion. The repertoire consists of 65,000 to 90,000 clones, with approximately 90% occurring once and the leading ten covering 0.4% to 0.55%. Sequencing was performed on CD4+ or CD8+ T cells sorted from blood, taken in a trial of the OX40 agonist ivuxolimab. These receptors were collected from an adult with an advanced solid tumor such as melanoma, head and neck, liver or kidney cancer.

The chain has TRBV6-5 and TRBJ2-7; 9 bases fit TRBD1. The CDR3 is made up of 14 amino acids. CDR1 MNHEY and CDR2 SVGAGI come from the germline V gene. J gave up 3 bases and V 9 bases, and 9 bases lay outside the gene matches. CDR3 sequence: CARGDRTGDYEQYF. For the CDR3, the DNA is TGTGCCAGGGGGGATCGGACAGGGGACTACGAGCAGTACTTC.

The chain joins TRBV7-3 to TRBJ2-3, with D perhaps TRBD1 or TRBD2 (5 bases each). The CDR3 spans 15 residues. The V and J ends lost 5 bases and 5 bases respectively, with 17 bases between them. Germline assignment: CDR1 SGHTA and CDR2 FQGTGA. CDR3 residues: CASSPGAGLEDTQYF. CDR3 coding DNA: TGTGCCAGCAGCCCCGGGGCAGGCCTAGAAGATACGCAGTATTTT. Full variable domain (rest looked up from reference TRBV7-3 and TRBJ2-3): GAGVSQTPSNKVTEKGKYVELRCDPISGHTALYWYRQSLGQGPEFLIYFQGTGAADDSGLPNDRFFAVRPEGSVSTLKIQRTERGDSAVYLCASSPGAGLEDTQYFGPGTRLTVL.

The chain employs TRBV7-3 and TRBJ2-7, with D possibly matching TRBD2 (6 bases). Trimming removed 2 bases from V and 6 bases from J, with 17 bases in between. The CDR3 covers 15 residues. The germline CDR1 and CDR2 sequences are SGHTA and FQGTGA. As DNA, the CDR3 is TGTGCCAGCAGCTTAGAAATAGCGGTCCCCTCCGAGCAGTACTTC. Protein: CASSLEIAVPSEQYF.

The chain is built from TRBV30 and TRBJ2-1, with 8 bases lining up with TRBD2. There are 14 residues in the CDR3. Per the germline V gene, CDR1 is GTSNPN and CDR2 is SVGIG (reference sequence). V dropped 6 bases and J dropped 5; count of bases not matched to a gene: 9. CDR3 coding DNA: TGTGCCTGCTCCGCGCCCGGGAGGGACAATGAGCAGTTCTTC. Its protein is CACSAPGRDNEQFF.

This chain joins TRBV5-1 and TRBJ1-3; D is unclear. Germline loops: CDR1 SGHRS, CDR2 YFSETQ. This CDR3 comprises 16 residues. V gave up 2 bases and J gave up 0 bases, with 12 bases separating them. The CDR3 nucleotides are TGCGCCAGCAGCTTTGGCCCGGGGATCTCTGGAAACACCATATATTTT. Translation gives CASSFGPGISGNTIYF. Full variable domain (remainder filled in from reference TRBV5-1 and TRBJ1-3): KAGVTQTPRYLIKTRGQQVTLSCSPISGHRSVSWYQQTPGQGLQFLFEYFSETQRNKGNFPGRFSGRQFSNSRSEMNVSTLELGDSALYLCASSFGPGISGNTIYFGEGSWLTVV.

This clone was found once. In DNA, the CDR3 is TGTGCCAGCAGTTTATCATCGGCAGGGGGCCACAATGAGCAGTTCTTC. It yields the protein CASSLSSAGGHNEQFF. The chain combines TRBV28 with TRBJ2-1, with 8 bases lining up with TRBD1. CDR3 length: 16 residues. The V and J ends lost 1 base and 5 bases, in that order; junction bases with no gene match: 7. Germline CDR1 reads MDHEN; CDR2 reads SYDVKM.

The rearrangement links TRBV2 to TRBJ2-5; D possibly corresponds to TRBD2 (6 bases). This CDR3 spans 15 amino acids. The germline CDR1 and CDR2 sequences are SNHLY and FYNNEI. V lost 6 bases and J 5 bases, leaving 19 bases between the germline ends. The CDR3 region is CASRSTGLRAETQYF. The CDR3, as DNA: TGTGCCAGCAGATCTACGGGACTGCGAGCCGAGACCCAGTACTTC. The full variable domain, rest sourced from reference TRBV2 and TRBJ2-5, is EPEVTQTPSHQVTQMGQEVILRCVPISNHLYFYWYRQILGQKVEFLVSFYNNEISEKSEIFDDQFSVERPDGSNFTLKIRSTKLEDSAMYFCASRSTGLRAETQYFGPGTRLLVL.

The chain uses TRBV2 and TRBJ2-5; no clear D. V dropped 5 bases and J dropped 2 bases, with 12 bases sitting between them. Per the germline V gene, CDR1 is SNHLY and CDR2 is FYNNEI. This CDR3 has 14 amino acids. The CDR3 reads CASSRDTPQETQYF. The CDR3 nucleotides are TGTGCCAGCAGTCGAGACACTCCTCAAGAGACCCAGTACTTC.

The CDR3 DNA reads as TGTGCCATCAAAGACGGCAATGAGCAGTTCTTC. It yields the protein CAIKDGNEQFF. The V and J genes are TRBV10-3 and TRBJ2-1; D unclear. The CDR3 consists of 11 residues. Trimming left V 7 bases short and J 6 bases short, with 7 bases between. Germline CDR1 reads ENHRY; CDR2 reads SYGVKD.

This rearrangement joins TRBV5-1 to TRBJ2-3; D remains unclear. V lost 3 bases to trimming and J lost 0 bases, with 11 bases between them. CDR3 length: 15 amino acids. Germline V gives CDR1 SGHRS, CDR2 YFSETQ. CDR3 amino acids: CASSSQRLSTDTQYF. In DNA, the CDR3 is TGCGCCAGCAGCTCGCAACGACTGAGCACAGATACGCAGTATTTT.

This clone was detected only once. The CDR3 DNA sequence: TGCGCCAGCAGCTTGATGAGACTAGGAAATGAGCAGTTCTTC. Protein sequence: CASSLMRLGNEQFF. The chain combines TRBV5-1 with TRBJ2-1; the D gene is possibly TRBD2 (6 bases). V lost 1 base to trimming and J lost 7 bases, with 12 bases between them. Germline-derived CDR1 and CDR2 are SGHRS and YFSETQ. The CDR3 runs to 14 residues.